This TCR beta chain comes out of a study of shared clonotypes between healthy human individuals. Libraries were prepared by immunoSEQ multiplex PCR; TCRdb keeps only in-frame clonotypes and omits some of them. The data contain around 1 million clones, around 80% of them seen just once; the ten biggest clones take up approximately 1.5%. For this clone: At the DNA level, this CDR3 is encoded by other sequences in the same sample as well.

Looked up from germline, CDR1 is SGHAT and CDR2 is FQNNGV. This CDR3 is built from 12 residues. With 5 bases removed from V and 4 bases from J, the gap between germline ends came to 8 bases. This sequence was found in a man between 18 and 29 years old in good health. Sequencing was performed on memory CD4+ T cells sorted from blood. As to subset: CD45RA-negative fraction. The chain is built from TRBV11-2 and TRBJ1-2; D remains unclear. The CDR3 sequence is CASSLEAYGYTF. The CDR3 nucleotides are TGTGCCAGCAGCCTCGAAGCCTATGGCTACACCTTC. The variable domain in full, with the rest retrieved from reference TRBV11-2 and TRBJ1-2, is EAGVAQSPRYKIIEKRQSVAFWCNPISGHATLYWYQQILGQGPKLLIQFQNNGVVDDSQLPKDRFSAERLKGVDSTLKIQPAKLEDSAVYLCASSLEAYGYTFGSGTRLTVV.